These T cell receptor beta chains were read from a single sample in a study of Graves' ophthalmopathy and Graves' hyperthyroidism. TCRdb fed the multiplex PCR reads into MiXCR, producing one record per CDR3 protein. The repertoire holds roughly 380,000 distinct CDR3 sequences, with roughly 14% as singletons. The sample comprised peripheral blood. These receptors were obtained from a woman between 18 and 29 years old with stable Graves' hyperthyroidism. CDR3s include the opening cysteine and the closing phenylalanine or tryptophan. D genes are given only for firm matches. Size is omitted from some rows. Given values are once, few, many or a class for expanded clones.

CDR3 DNA: TGTGCCATCAGTGAGTCACCCGACGGACTAGCGGAAGAGACCCAGTACTTC
CDR3 protein: CAISESPDGLAEETQYF
J gene: TRBJ2-5
V gene: TRBV10-3
D gene: TRBD2
clone size: many

CDR3 DNA: TGTGCCAGCAGGTCCCTTACGGGGCCTCCTCGGGACGAGCAGTACTTC
CDR3 protein: CASRSLTGPPRDEQYF
J gene: TRBJ2-7
V gene: TRBV6-7
D gene: -
clone size: -

CDR3 DNA: TGTGCCAGCAGTCCACGGACTAGCGGGGGAGAGACCCAGTACTTC
CDR3 protein: CASSPRTSGGETQYF
J gene: TRBJ2-5
V gene: TRBV6-5
D gene: TRBD2
clone size: many

CDR3 DNA: TGTGCCAGCAGCCTATACGGGACAGGGGCCGGAAACACCATATATTTT
CDR3 protein: CASSLYGTGAGNTIYF
J gene: TRBJ1-3
V gene: TRBV11-2
D gene: TRBD1
clone size: -

CDR3 DNA: TGTGCCAGCAGCTCCGTAACGGGGAGGGGAAACATTCAGTACTTC
CDR3 protein: CASSSVTGRGNIQYF
J gene: TRBJ2-4
V gene: TRBV11-2
D gene: TRBD2
clone size: many

CDR3 DNA: TGTGCCAGCAGCCTGACTAGCGGGGGGCCAGATACGCAGTATTTT
CDR3 protein: CASSLTSGGPDTQYF
J gene: TRBJ2-3
V gene: TRBV11-1
D gene: TRBD2
clone size: -

CDR3 DNA: TGTGCCAGCCAACCGACTAGCGGGGGCCCCATTCAGTACTTC
CDR3 protein: CASQPTSGGPIQYF
J gene: TRBJ2-4
V gene: TRBV12-3/TRBV12-4
D gene: TRBD2
clone size: few

CDR3 DNA: TGTGCCAGCAGCTCCGTCGTCTACGAGCAGTACTTC
CDR3 protein: CASSSVVYEQYF
J gene: TRBJ2-7
V gene: TRBV7-9
D gene: -
clone size: many

CDR3 DNA: TGTGCCAGTCTTGGGGGACAGGGGGCCTACGAGCAGTACTTC
CDR3 protein: CASLGGQGAYEQYF
J gene: TRBJ2-7
V gene: TRBV18
D gene: TRBD1
clone size: -

CDR3 DNA: TGTGCTGCGACAGGCAACACTGAAGCTTTCTTT
CDR3 protein: CAATGNTEAFF
J gene: TRBJ1-1
V gene: TRBV12-3/TRBV12-4
D gene: -
clone size: -

CDR3 DNA: TGTGCCAGTAGTTCGGCAGGGCCAGGTTATGGCTACACCTTC
CDR3 protein: CASSSAGPGYGYTF
J gene: TRBJ1-2
V gene: TRBV19
D gene: -
clone size: many

CDR3 DNA: TGTGCCAGCAGCCGTATAAGAATCGGGGAGCTGTTTTTT
CDR3 protein: CASSRIRIGELFF
J gene: TRBJ2-2
V gene: TRBV7-9
D gene: -
clone size: few

CDR3 DNA: TGTGCCAGTAGGGGGGAGTCGGGGACCGGGGAGCTGTTTTTT
CDR3 protein: CASRGESGTGELFF
J gene: TRBJ2-2
V gene: TRBV19
D gene: -
clone size: -